One and the same sample provided the 20 T cell receptor beta chains below, sequenced in a study of T cell clonotyping in hematopoietic cell transplantation. The time point here: recipient sample about 28 days before transplant, after cytoreduction. Clones were read by immunoSEQ multiplex PCR, and TCRdb kept only the in-frame ones, dropping some. In the table there are around 27,000 clones, 60% to 75% of which are singletons. The sample consisted of peripheral blood mononuclear cells, taken before stem cell transplant. These receptors all come from a man aged 45-65 years with myelodysplastic syndrome. Some clones in this sample may be carry-over from other donors' samples.

The chain recombines TRBV28 with TRBJ1-1; D perhaps matches TRBD1 (6 bases). Germline V gene sequence: CDR1 MDHEN, CDR2 SYDVKM. V was pared by 6 bases and J by 1 base, with 15 bases between. The CDR3 contains 15 residues. CDR3 coding DNA: TGTGCCAGCAGCCCGACCGGAGGGGGGAACACTGAAGCTTTCTTT. It codes for CASSPTGGGNTEAFF. The entire variable domain, with the rest obtained from reference TRBV28 and TRBJ1-1, is as follows: DVKVTQSSRYLVKRTGEKVFLECVQDMDHENMFWYRQDPGLGLRLIYFSYDVKMKEKGDIPEGYSVSREKKERFSLILESASTNQTSMYLCASSPTGGGNTEAFFGQGTRLTVV.

The chain links TRBV29-1 to TRBJ2-7; 10 bases fit TRBD1. In germline, CDR1 is SQVTM, CDR2 ANQGSEA. The CDR3 sequence is 16 residues long. V trimming: 0 bases; J trimming: 1 base; junction bases outside the gene matches: 6. In DNA, the CDR3 is TGCAGCGTTGAAGAGGGACGGGACAGGGGTTCCTACGAGCAGTACTTC. Amino acids: CSVEEGRDRGSYEQYF.

This clone was observed a handful of times. CDR3 sequence: CASSLVLGSGNTIYF. The DNA of the CDR3 is TGTGCCAGCAGCTTAGTGTTGGGCTCTGGAAACACCATATATTTT. The rearrangement links TRBV7-2 to TRBJ1-3, with D unclear. V was clipped by 1 base and J by 0 bases, with 7 bases between them. CDR3 size: 15 residues. Germline V gene sequence: CDR1 SGHTA, CDR2 FQGNSA.

V gene TRBV5-1 combines with J gene TRBJ2-3; D not resolved. CDR1 and CDR2 from the germline V gene are SGHRS and YFSETQ. The V end lost 2 bases, the J end lost 2 bases, and 3 bases lay between the germline ends. This CDR3 has 12 amino acids. The CDR3, as DNA: TGCGCCAGCAGCTTATCCACAGATACGCAGTATTTT. Translated, it gives CASSLSTDTQYF.

The chain recombines TRBV5-1 with TRBJ2-7; 8 nucleotides agree with TRBD2. The trim removed 1 base at V and 4 bases at J, leaving 4 bases unmatched. CDR1 is SGHRS and CDR2 is YFSETQ in the germline V gene. The CDR3 runs 14 residues. This CDR3 is CASSLPSGFYEQYF. CDR3 sequence (DNA): TGCGCCAGCAGCTTGCCTAGCGGGTTTTACGAGCAGTACTTC. Drawing the rest from reference TRBV5-1 and TRBJ2-7, the complete variable domain is KAGVTQTPRYLIKTRGQQVTLSCSPISGHRSVSWYQQTPGQGLQFLFEYFSETQRNKGNFPGRFSGRQFSNSRSEMNVSTLELGDSALYLCASSLPSGFYEQYFGPGTRLTVT.

The chain couples TRBV2 to TRBJ1-4; tentatively, D is TRBD1 (5 bases). The CDR3 loop spans 13 amino acids. In germline, CDR1 is SNHLY, CDR2 FYNNEI. The V and J ends lost 2 bases and 8 bases respectively, with 9 bases between them. Here the CDR3 DNA reads TGTGCCAGCAGTGAACCAGGGAGGGAAAAACTGTTTTTT. The encoded protein is CASSEPGREKLFF.

CDR3: CSVDLTGSGGYTF. The DNA for the CDR3 is TGCAGCGTTGACCTTACAGGGTCGGGTGGCTACACCTTC. V is TRBV29-1 and J is TRBJ1-2, with D possibly TRBD1 on 6 matching bases. V lost 3 bases to trimming and J lost 7 bases, with 15 bases between them. CDR3 length: 13 amino acids. In germline, CDR1 is SQVTM, CDR2 ANQGSEA.

This chain uses TRBV5-4 with TRBJ2-6, with D possibly being TRBD1 (6 bases). V was shortened by 2 bases and J by 0 bases, with 6 bases between the two germline ends. The germline V gene encodes CDR1 SGHNT and CDR2 YYREEE (reference sequence). The CDR3 extends over 15 amino acids. CDR3 nucleotide sequence: TGTGCCAGCAGCTTACAGGGCTCTGGGGCCAACGTCCTGACTTTC. As protein: CASSLQGSGANVLTF.

V gene TRBV6-6 combines with J gene TRBJ1-5, with D possibly matching TRBD1 (5 bases). Germline V gene data show CDR1 as MNHNY and CDR2 as SVGAGI (reference sequence). Trimming shortened V by 0 bases and J by 2 bases, and 8 bases separated the two germline ends. This CDR3 is built from 15 residues. This CDR3 reads CASSYSEGGNQPQHF. The CDR3 DNA reads TGTGCCAGCAGTTACTCGGAAGGGGGCAATCAGCCCCAGCATTTT.

V is TRBV30 and J is TRBJ1-2; no reliable D call. This CDR3 contains 12 residues. Between the trimmed V and J ends, which lost 6 bases and 0 bases, there was a span of 8 bases. Germline lookup yields CDR1 GTSNPN and CDR2 SVGIG (reference sequence). The CDR3 sequence is CACRGPNYGYTF. The DNA for the CDR3 is TGTGCCTGCCGAGGCCCTAACTATGGCTACACCTTC.

The chain is built from TRBV20-1 and TRBJ1-6; D gene unclear. V was pared by 0 bases and J by 8 bases, with 2 bases between. This CDR3 contains 11 residues. Germline-derived CDR1 and CDR2 are DFQATT and SNEGSKA (reference sequence). The chain's CDR3 is CSAREDSPLHF. The CDR3 DNA sequence: TGCAGTGCTAGAGAGGATTCACCCCTCCACTTT.

The rearrangement uses TRBV4-3 and TRBJ2-7, with D maybe TRBD1 (5 bases). The CDR3 consists of 16 residues. V lost 0 bases and J lost 7, with 19 bases in between. CDR1 LGHNA and CDR2 YSLEER come from the germline V gene. DNA of the CDR3: TGCGCCAGCAGCCAAGATAGAGACAGTCTGCCTCGGGAGCAGTACTTC. Its translation: CASSQDRDSLPREQYF.

This clone was counted a few times. Here the CDR3 reads CASSQDRLAGAEQFF. CDR3 coding DNA: TGCGCCAGCAGCCAAGATAGGCTAGCGGGAGCTGAGCAGTTCTTC. This chain links TRBV4-3 with TRBJ2-1, with TRBD2 identical over 10 bases. Looked up from germline, CDR1 is LGHNA and CDR2 is YSLEER. CDR3 length: 15 residues. Trimming took 0 bases from V and 9 from J; bases not matched to a gene: 5.

The CDR3 here is CASSERLGNQPQHF. DNA of the CDR3: TGTGCCAGCAGTGAACGGTTGGGCAATCAGCCCCAGCATTTT. This rearrangement joins TRBV6-1 to TRBJ1-5; D is ambiguous. V was clipped by 2 bases and J by 2 bases, with 7 bases between them. CDR3 length equals 14 residues. CDR1 is MNHNS and CDR2 is SASEGT in the germline V gene.

This clone has only a few counts. The chain employs TRBV2 and TRBJ1-2, with unresolved D. This CDR3 comprises 13 residues. The V gene lost 7 bases and the J gene lost 1 base, with 10 bases spanning the gap. Per the germline V gene, CDR1 is SNHLY and CDR2 is FYNNEI. In nucleotides, the CDR3 is TGTGCCAGCACCACGACCTATAACTATGGCTACACCTTC. Protein sequence: CASTTTYNYGYTF.

This chain uses TRBV7-9 with TRBJ1-5; D unclear. Germline CDR1 reads SEHNR; CDR2 reads FQNEAQ (reference sequence). The CDR3 has 12 amino acids. Deletions cut 1 base from V and 11 bases from J, with 9 bases between. Written as DNA, the CDR3 is TGTGCCAGCAGCTTAGTCGGTGGCACCCAGCATTTT. Translated, it gives CASSLVGGTQHF.

The chain joins TRBV4-3 to TRBJ2-7, with D possibly TRBD1 on 5 matching bases. V lost 1 base, J lost 0 bases, and 13 bases lay in between. This CDR3 is 16 amino acids long. From germline, CDR1 is LGHNA and CDR2 YSLEER. CDR3 loop: CASSQAWQGPSYEQYF. CDR3 bases: TGCGCCAGCAGCCAAGCGTGGCAGGGTCCCTCCTACGAGCAGTACTTC.

The count of this clone is one. The genes are TRBV11-2 and TRBJ2-2; possible D gene TRBD2, 5 bases. CDR3 size: 16 residues. V was cut by 5 bases and J by 6 bases, with 19 bases left in between. The germline V gene has CDR1 SGHAT and CDR2 FQNNGV. The CDR3 region is CASSQSRGLSAGELFF. The CDR3 DNA follows: TGTGCCAGCAGCCAAAGTCGAGGGCTGTCCGCCGGGGAGCTGTTTTTT.

This chain connects TRBV19 to TRBJ1-5; no reliable D call. V shed 4 bases and J shed 4 bases, with 8 bases lying between them. CDR1 and CDR2 from the germline V gene are LNHDA and SQIVND (reference sequence). This CDR3 region has 13 residues. CDR3 DNA sequence: TGTGCCAGTAGTACCGACACGAATCAGCCCCAGCATTTT. Residues: CASSTDTNQPQHF.

This clone was seen a handful of times. This sequence joins TRBV5-6 and TRBJ2-7, with TRBD1 identical over 7 bases. Trimming removed 0 bases from V and 1 base from J; junction bases left unmatched: 7. Germline CDR1 and CDR2: SGHDT and YYEEEE. The CDR3 is 16 residues long. CDR3 protein: CASSLDVGQRSYEQYF. In DNA, the CDR3 is TGTGCCAGCAGCTTGGACGTGGGACAGCGTTCCTACGAGCAGTACTTC.